This paragraph covers one T cell receptor beta chain sequence. Only a few counts were recorded for this clone. Its binding antigen is unknown. No base quality values were provided; no much bigger clone lies one nucleotide off. The cohort comprised fewer than 700 healthy bone marrow donors. All cohort members were sampled while nominally healthy, although unrecorded immune exposures were likely present. The donor tested CMV seropositive, placing the donor among the 290 or so seropositive members of the cohort. Each donor provided a peripheral blood sample, and peripheral blood mononuclear cells were used for TCR beta sequencing. Genomic DNA extraction from the blood cell samples was performed with the Qiagen DNeasy Blood Extraction Kit. The data were taken from a study of cytomegalovirus exposure and HLA in healthy donors (dated by TCRdb to the late 2010s). Study-wide context: According to an earlier analysis of a few hundred of the donors, about 179 million T cells yielded over 90 million unique TCR beta sequences and approximately 300 Gb of sequence data. The study aimed to test whether cataloging public T cell receptors could reveal signatures of past pathogen exposure. All discovery cohort repertoires had been generated on a single sequencing platform. The T cell repertoires of around 670 subjects were profiled by immunosequencing and related to cytomegalovirus serostatus. Both class I and class II loci were covered by HLA typing, at four-digit resolution. Along with the roughly 700-subject first cohort, a separate validation cohort of over a hundred different subjects was used. Of the roughly 410 genotyped donors, roughly 76% were placed in the genetic ancestry cluster associated with self-reported Caucasian donors. In an earlier analysis of roughly 600 of the donors, high-throughput TCR beta sequencing was used to judge whether each TCR beta V gene segment behaved as functional or pseudogenic. Because of strong linkage in the cohort, roughly 5 DR-DQ haplotypes were treated as single units for association and clustering. On average, roughly 250,000 unique TCR beta nucleotide sequences were sequenced per donor among about 400 genotyped donors of the cohort, with roughly 18% of those sequences being non-productive. To predict cytomegalovirus infection status, the study combined high-throughput TCR immunosequencing, statistical association of individual TCRs with disease status, and machine learning. The later analysis used no new phenotypic data to find candidate immune exposures, relying instead on TCR beta sequences and their occurrence across donors. The number of donors typed differed by locus, with roughly 629-640 for A, B, C, DRB1 and DQB1, around 560 for DQA1, nearly 610 for DPA1, and over 400 for DPB1. An early release covering 500 to 750 HLA-typed donors comprised roughly 300 gigabases of sequencing data and 65 million to 100 million unique TCR sequences. Donor age, sex, ethnicity and CMV serostatus were compiled together with the repertoire data. A later analysis re-examined previously published TCR beta repertoires from just over 650 donors and added high-resolution HLA genotyping to investigate patterns of TCR occurrence. A later genetic analysis used genome-wide SNP genotypes for about three fifths of the 666 donors, treating that subset as a discovery cohort. The study at large found these results: Because the 87-base-pair reads could not distinguish some IMGT-functional V segments, including TRBV6-2 and TRBV6-3, those segments were excluded. A later analysis found that TCR association rates varied across HLA loci, with DRB1 alleles showing the most associated TCRs and HLA-C alleles the fewest. Several of the top co-occurrence clusters appeared to be linked to parvovirus B19, influenza, CMV and Epstein-Barr virus, according to a later analysis. In a later analysis, HLA-associated TCR beta chains were found to be more clonally expanded and to have lower generation probabilities than equally common non-associated chains. CMV serostatus was the only immune exposure information available for the cohort. A few of the identified cytomegalovirus-associated TCR beta chains were confirmed in vitro to be specific for cytomegalovirus antigens. Strong co-occurrence of HLA alleles, especially DR and DQ, made assigning TCR associations to individual alleles difficult. Across donors, most TCR sequences were observed very rarely, whereas some public TCRs were present in many individuals. The cohort was sequenced for TCR beta chains only, and without alpha or paired-chain data the features that could be detected were limited. The sequencing pipeline was judged likely to have produced a cluster of highly shared sequence variants as a technical artifact. A later analysis associated 16,951 TCR beta sequences with specific HLA alleles at a false discovery rate of 0.05. A later genetic analysis associated a missense DCLRE1C variant with V-gene and J-gene trimming of TCR beta chains, and an independent cohort replicated the association. In a later analysis, most CMV-associated TCR beta chains were found to appear HLA-restricted, with HLA associations seemingly driven largely by CMV exposure. The earlier analysis of around 600 of the donors excluded fewer than 20 rarely observed V segments, including chromosome 9 orphons, because counts were too low. Correlated functional status among segregating V segments might be attributable to linkage disequilibrium, but an unknown experimental factor could not be ruled out. Because some donors lacked HLA typing at each locus, the association tests relied only on the typed subset. In an earlier analysis of over 550 of the donors, most TCR beta V segments were observed in productive rearrangements about 90% or about 30% of the time, broadly matching IMGT annotations. A further reported finding was that TCR beta sequences accurately predicted the HLA-A and HLA-B alleles for most subjects in the first cohort. Roughly uniform sequencing depth across donors was assumed in presence/absence analyses, although this assumption may not hold. The classifier was reported to diagnose cytomegalovirus status with high specificity and sensitivity in both the original cohort and the validation cohort. The authors suggested that the approach could potentially be extended to other disease states and immunological phenotypes. In the study, roughly 160 TCR beta chains were listed as associated with cytomegalovirus. Compared with the roughly 670-donor mean, donors in an Asian-associated ancestry cluster had fewer N-insertions in productive TCRs, according to a later genetic analysis.

The library was prepared using the immunoSEQ multiplex PCR assay. The multiplex PCR relied on a mix of 60 forward primers for TCR Vbeta segments and 13 reverse primers for TCR Jbeta segments. The CDR3 region of rearranged TCR beta genes was amplified from genomic DNA by a multiplex PCR assay. The amplified TCR beta libraries were sequenced on the Illumina HiSeq System as 87-base-pair reads. As for the authors' bioinformatics: A later analysis counted some 80 million unique TCR beta chains across the approximately 700 repertoires, and about 10 million of these chains were shared by at least two donors. Raw reads were error-corrected and collapsed into unique sequences with a nearest-neighbor algorithm that merged closely related sequences to remove PCR and sequencing errors. V, D and J gene segments were assigned by aligning CDR3 sequences to IMGT reference sequences. For a sequence to be retained, at least a six-nucleotide match to both a V gene segment and a J gene segment was required. Rearrangements were classified as productive when the CDR3 lacked stop codons and remained in frame with V and J, and all other rearrangements were classified as non-productive. CDR3 was defined by IMGT convention, running from the second conserved V-encoded cysteine to the conserved J-encoded phenylalanine. The earlier analysis of about 610 of the donors excluded sequences that lacked an unambiguous match to a single V gene segment. In an earlier analysis of several hundred of the donors, a V segment was called functional when productive rearrangements were above 56.7%, and segregating when the standard deviation between donors exceeded 5%. A statistical classification framework was developed to diagnose cytomegalovirus status using the catalog of TCR beta chain sequences. V and J gene assignment, in a later analysis, came from comparing TCR nucleotide sequences with IMGT/GENE-DB human TR gene sequences. In a later analysis, CDR3 sequences and most-parsimonious VDJ recombination scenarios were assigned using the TCRdist pipeline. A later analysis defined each TCR beta chain by its CDR3 amino acid sequence plus V-gene family, and excluded reads lacking a unique V-gene family. To address suspected cross-contamination and a sequencing artifact, a later analysis removed approximately 600 highly shared, low-generation-probability nucleotide sequences. In a later analysis, a clonal expansion index was calculated for each public chain from normalized within-repertoire ranks of inferred template counts. In a later analysis, generation probabilities were computed using a VDJ recombination model fitted to out-of-frame rearrangements, and the results were checked against IGoR. Hypergeometric tests were used in a later analysis to score TCR-TCR, TCR-HLA and TCR-CMV co-occurrence, with a repertoire-size bias correction applied to the TCR pairs. In a later analysis, false discovery rates were estimated by permuting HLA or CMV assignments 20 times. A later analysis grouped co-occurring TCRs with DBSCAN, adding TCRdist sequence similarity when clustering within HLA-allele-positive subsets. Repertoires with fewer than 30,000 or more than 120,000 public chains, plus five repertoires with anomalous nucleotide sharing, were excluded from co-occurrence clustering. Entries here come from immuneACCESS through TCRdb and include only in-frame sequences with V and J called. Some clones fail to appear in such tables; in the studies checked, an unresolved V gene covers under half of the shortfall, and the cause of the remainder is unknown. For V, J and clone size, that table is used; D and trimming come from the DNA. The table for this sample lists tens of thousands of clones; approximately 68% of them were counted only once. 5.5% to 6.5% of the sample rests with the top ten.

V has 5 bases trimmed and J has 5 bases trimmed; junction bases matching no gene number 6. The CDR3 contains 14 residues, cysteine and phenylalanine counted. Only CDR3 DNA is held: 42 bases, read in frame from base 1. The germline V gene (reference sequence) gives CDR1 as SEHNR and CDR2 as FQNEAQ. This receptor was identified in a boy aged 10-17 years in good health and CMV-seropositive. The chain employs TRBV7-9 and TRBJ1-1; 9 of the junction bases match TRBD1. Sequences were obtained from PBMCs. The CDR3: CASSTGQGMTEAFF. In nucleotide form, the sequence is TGTGCCAGCAGCACCGGACAGGGGATGACTGAAGCTTTCTTT.